This entry is about one T cell receptor (beta chain). V dropped 1 base and J dropped 4 bases, with 17 bases sitting between them. Germline V gene data show CDR1 as SQVTM and CDR2 as ANQGSEA. The CDR3 contains 15 residues. This entry comes from a study of OX40 agonist ivuxolimab in advanced cancers. Libraries were prepared by immunoSEQ multiplex PCR; TCRdb keeps only in-frame clonotypes and omits some of them. The data show 100,000 to 150,000 clones, approximately 90% seen once. The material was CD4+ or CD8+ T cells sorted from blood, obtained in a trial of the OX40 agonist ivuxolimab. The source is an adult with an advanced solid tumor such as melanoma, head and neck, liver or kidney cancer. The rearrangement joins TRBV29-1 to TRBJ2-7; D gene ambiguous. DNA of the CDR3: TGCAGCGTTGAAGTCGGGCAGTCCCTCTCATACGAGCAGTACTTC. Amino acids: CSVEVGQSLSYEQYF.